The 18 T cell receptor beta chains presented below share a single source sample, sequenced in a study of cytomegalovirus exposure and HLA in healthy donors. A multiplex PCR was run with 60 Vbeta primers and 13 Jbeta primers. Here immunoSEQ multiplex PCR was the method, and the copy in TCRdb shows in-frame clones only, minus some. This table has roughly 170,000 clones, 80% appearing once. The sequenced sample consisted of PBMCs. The receptors derive from a man younger than 45 in good health and CMV-seropositive.

This chain joins TRBV5-1 and TRBJ2-7; 7 positions agree with TRBD1. Germline V gene data show CDR1 as SGHRS and CDR2 as YFSETQ. There are 16 residues in the CDR3. Trimming removed 4 bases from V and 0 bases from J; junction bases left unmatched: 10. The chain's CDR3 is CASSPGLDRVSYEQYF. The CDR3, as DNA: TGCGCCAGCAGCCCTGGCCTCGACAGGGTCTCCTACGAGCAGTACTTC.

The chain employs TRBV30 and TRBJ2-4; 14 nucleotides agree with TRBD2. After removal of 0 bases from V and 3 bases from J, the junction contained 7 bases not matched to a gene. Germline V lookup: CDR1 GTSNPN, CDR2 SVGIG (reference sequence). This CDR3 is 18 amino acids long. The CDR3 is CAWSVPGLAGVGKNIQYF. Here the CDR3 DNA reads TGTGCCTGGAGTGTACCGGGACTAGCGGGAGTAGGCAAAAACATTCAGTACTTC.

This clone was counted once. This chain links TRBV19 with TRBJ2-5; TRBD2 matches 7 bases. The CDR3 has 14 amino acids. The V and J ends lost 6 bases and 0 bases, in that order; junction bases with no gene match: 4. Germline loops: CDR1 LNHDA, CDR2 SQIVND (reference sequence). Written as DNA, the CDR3 is TGTGCCAGTAGACTTAGCGGGCACCAAGAGACCCAGTACTTC. Translated, it gives CASRLSGHQETQYF.

This clone was observed a few times. The chain's CDR3 is CASSPGGSGGIRANVLTF. The CDR3 DNA is TGTGCCAGCAGTCCCGGCGGTAGCGGGGGAATTAGGGCCAACGTCCTGACTTTC. The V and J genes are TRBV28 and TRBJ2-6, with 9 nucleotides matching TRBD2. V lost 5 bases and J lost 5; bases outside the gene matches: 13. The CDR3 is made up of 18 amino acids. In germline, CDR1 is MDHEN, CDR2 SYDVKM.

CDR3 region: CASSVDRGPSPLHF. Written as DNA, the CDR3 is TGTGCCAGCAGCGTAGACAGGGGACCCTCACCCCTCCACTTT. This chain joins TRBV9 and TRBJ1-6; 7 bases match TRBD1. With V trimmed by 0 bases and J by 10 bases, 4 bases remained unmatched. This CDR3 comprises 14 residues. The V gene's germline CDR1 is SGDLS and CDR2 YYNGEE.

This clone was detected only a few times. This CDR3 is CASSLVVAGYQETQYF. The CDR3, as DNA: TGCGCCAGCAGCTTGGTAGTAGCGGGTTACCAAGAGACCCAGTACTTC. This chain uses TRBV5-1 with TRBJ2-5, with 7 bases lining up with TRBD2. V gave up 0 bases and J gave up 0 bases; unmatched junction bases: 5. Germline V gene sequence: CDR1 SGHRS, CDR2 YFSETQ. CDR3 length equals 16 residues.

V gene TRBV6-6 combines with J gene TRBJ1-2; D might be TRBD1 (5 bases). The CDR3 runs 12 residues. Deletions cut 6 bases from V and 4 bases from J, with 9 bases between. Germline V gene sequence: CDR1 MNHNY, CDR2 SVGAGI (reference sequence). The CDR3 nucleotides are TGTGCCAGCAGCCCCGGGGGCTATGGCTACACCTTC. It is translated as CASSPGGYGYTF.

The V and J genes are TRBV6-5 and TRBJ2-7, with 9 bases identical to TRBD2. V trimming: 0 bases; J trimming: 3 bases; junction bases outside the gene matches: 6. The CDR3 is 16 amino acids. Per the germline V gene, CDR1 is MNHEY and CDR2 is SVGAGI. The CDR3 loop reads CASSYSSGRRIYEQYF. CDR3 nucleotides: TGTGCCAGCAGTTACTCTAGCGGGAGACGGATCTACGAGCAGTACTTC.

CDR3: CASSQEGTSGSYQETQYF. CDR3 in DNA: TGCGCCAGCAGCCAAGAAGGGACTAGCGGGAGTTACCAAGAGACCCAGTACTTC. The gene calls are TRBV4-1 and TRBJ2-5, with 14 bases that match TRBD2. CDR3 size: 18 residues. Germline CDR1 MGHRA, CDR2 YSYEKL. J gave up 0 bases and V 0 bases, and 3 bases lay outside the gene matches.

V gene TRBV6-1 combines with J gene TRBJ1-3; 7 bases map to TRBD1. The CDR3 runs to 16 residues. Germline CDR1 MNHNS, CDR2 SASEGT. V shed 3 bases, J shed 8 bases, and the junction held 13 bases outside the gene matches. The CDR3: CASSEFVGTEADTIYF. CDR3 DNA sequence: TGTGCCAGCAGTGAGTTCGTCGGGACAGAGGCCGACACCATATATTTT.

This clone was seen only a few times. This rearrangement joins TRBV6-5 to TRBJ1-1; 7 bases match TRBD1. J was trimmed by 5 bases and V by 6 bases; bases with no gene match: 6. This CDR3 spans 13 amino acids. Germline lookup yields CDR1 MNHEY and CDR2 SVGAGI. The CDR3 reads CASSRQGKTEAFF. The CDR3 region has the DNA TGTGCCAGCAGCCGACAGGGTAAGACTGAAGCTTTCTTT.

This clone was recorded once. The chain has TRBV2 and TRBJ2-6, with D perhaps matching TRBD2 (6 bases). V shed 0 bases and J shed 1 base, with 10 bases lying between them. Germline values: CDR1 SNHLY, CDR2 FYNNEI. This CDR3 spans 17 amino acids. This CDR3 is CASSEALGGSGANVLTF. The CDR3 DNA reads as TGTGCCAGCAGTGAAGCGCTCGGGGGTTCTGGGGCCAACGTCCTGACTTTC.

This clone turned up a few times. The V gene is TRBV7-2, the J gene TRBJ1-1, with a weak D call TRBD1 (5 bases). The V end was cut by 2 bases, the J end by 1 base, with 8 bases between. Germline CDR1 and CDR2: SGHTA and FQGNSA. The CDR3 runs 14 residues. CDR3 sequence (DNA): TGTGCCAGCAGCTTATCCGGGGGGAACACTGAAGCTTTCTTT. Protein: CASSLSGGNTEAFF.

This chain joins TRBV5-1 and TRBJ1-1; D might be TRBD1 (5 bases). Trimming removed 6 bases at V and 0 bases at J, with 12 bases between. CDR1 is SGHRS, CDR2 YFSETQ, per germline. The CDR3 loop spans 14 amino acids. CDR3 in DNA: TGCGCCAGCAAATCCCAGACAGTGAACACTGAAGCTTTCTTT. Encoded protein: CASKSQTVNTEAFF.

The chain uses TRBV7-9 and TRBJ2-7; no clear D gene. V gave up 6 bases and J gave up 7 bases, with 10 bases separating them. In germline, CDR1 is SEHNR, CDR2 FQNEAQ (reference sequence). The CDR3 runs 11 residues. The CDR3 DNA follows: TGTGCCAGCAGTGTCTCCTTGGAGCAGTACTTC. It codes for CASSVSLEQYF.

In its sample, this clone was seen a few times. The genes are TRBV27 and TRBJ1-5; D is possibly TRBD1 (5 bases). From germline, CDR1 is MNHEY and CDR2 SMNVEV (reference sequence). Trimming took off 5 bases at V and 3 bases at J, with 20 bases between the two ends. There are 17 residues in the CDR3. CDR3 nucleotide sequence: TGTGCCAGCAGTCCATATTTCGGGGGACTGATCAATCAGCCCCAGCATTTT. The encoded protein is CASSPYFGGLINQPQHF.

The V gene is TRBV5-8, the J gene TRBJ1-5, with TRBD1 identical over 11 bases. Germline V gene data show CDR1 as SGHTS and CDR2 as YDEGEE. V was clipped by 4 bases and J by 7 bases; unmatched bases: 10. The CDR3 covers 16 residues. CDR3: CASSRRGTGGKQPQHF. The CDR3 coding sequence is TGTGCCAGCAGCCGGAGGGGGACAGGGGGAAAACAGCCCCAGCATTTT. The variable domain in full, completed from reference TRBV5-8 and TRBJ1-5, reads EAGVTQSPTHLIKTRGQQATLRCSPISGHTSVYWYQQALGLGLQFLLWYDEGEERNRGNFPPRFSGRQFPNYSSELNVNALELEDSALYLCASSRRGTGGKQPQHFGDGTRLSIL.

The V gene is TRBV4-3, the J gene TRBJ2-2, with D possibly being TRBD1 (5 bases). Germline-derived CDR1 and CDR2 are LGHNA and YSLEER. The ends were cut back, 0 bases at V and 2 bases at J, with 7 bases in the middle. There are 15 residues in the CDR3. This chain's CDR3 is CASSQDDSNTGELFF. The CDR3 bases are TGCGCCAGCAGCCAAGATGACAGTAACACCGGGGAGCTGTTTTTT.